One and the same sample provided the 22 T cell receptor beta chains below, sequenced in a study of blood T cell repertoires in COVID-19. Here immunoSEQ multiplex PCR was the method, and the copy in TCRdb shows in-frame clones only, minus some. This repertoire shows under 350,000 clones, roughly 85% found once; its top ten account for 3.5% to 4.5%. The material sequenced was PBMCs or T cells enriched from blood (not recorded which). The receptor set was obtained from a woman aged 40 to 50 with acute COVID-19.

The gene calls are TRBV5-6 and TRBJ1-2; D is perhaps TRBD1 (5 bases). The length of the CDR3 is 15 residues. The V gene lost 4 bases and the J gene lost 3 bases, with 16 bases spanning the gap. Per germline, CDR1 SGHDT and CDR2 YYEEEE. The CDR3 is CASSVDPDNDYGYTF. In DNA form, the CDR3 reads TGTGCCAGCAGCGTAGATCCGGACAATGACTATGGCTACACCTTC.

V gene TRBV19 combines with J gene TRBJ2-1; TRBD1 is a possible D gene (6 bases). With 6 bases removed from V and 0 bases from J, the gap between germline ends came to 12 bases. The CDR3 contains 15 residues. Germline V gene lookup returns CDR1 LNHDA and CDR2 SQIVND (reference sequence). The CDR3 reads CASSLQGPSYNEQFF. CDR3 nucleotide sequence: TGTGCCAGTAGCCTCCAGGGGCCCTCCTACAATGAGCAGTTCTTC.

This clone was counted between two and nine times. This chain uses TRBV6-5 with TRBJ2-3; TRBD1 might be the D (5 bases). The V end was cut by 2 bases, the J end by 7 bases, with 16 bases between. Germline CDR1 is MNHEY and CDR2 is SVGAGI. This CDR3 region has 15 residues. The CDR3 here is CASSYGSYRTNTQYF. The DNA for the CDR3 is TGTGCCAGCAGTTACGGTTCATACAGGACGAATACGCAGTATTTT.

This chain joins TRBV11-2 and TRBJ2-3; the match to TRBD2 covers 9 bases. The CDR3 totals 15 residues. The V segment lost 5 bases and the J segment 5 bases; nucleotides outside the gene matches: 8. Germline loops: CDR1 SGHAT, CDR2 FQNNGV. Here the CDR3 reads CASSGAGGPVDTQYF. In DNA, the CDR3 is TGTGCCAGCAGCGGGGCGGGGGGGCCGGTAGATACGCAGTATTTT.

J is TRBJ1-2 and V is TRBV6-5; 9 nucleotides match TRBD1. CDR1 and CDR2 (germline): MNHEY, SVGAGI. The junction had 7 bases not matched to a gene; V was cut back by 7 bases and J by 4 bases. The CDR3 contains 14 residues. The CDR3 nucleotides are TGTGCCAGCAATTTGGACAGGGGCATCTATGGCTACACCTTC. It specifies CASNLDRGIYGYTF.

This clone was found many times. The gene calls are TRBV2 and TRBJ1-4, with 7 bases fitting TRBD1. J was trimmed by 3 bases and V by 6 bases; bases with no gene match: 4. The CDR3 length is 14 residues. From germline, CDR1 is SNHLY and CDR2 FYNNEI. Here the CDR3 reads CASRGDSSNEKLFF. CDR3 DNA sequence: TGTGCCAGCAGGGGGGACAGTTCTAATGAAAAACTGTTTTTT.

This chain connects TRBV2 to TRBJ2-3, with no clear D. The CDR3 contains 12 residues. Germline V gives CDR1 SNHLY, CDR2 FYNNEI. Trimming shortened V by 4 bases and J by 2 bases, and 4 bases separated the two germline ends. The CDR3: CASSGATDTQYF. The CDR3 nucleotides are TGTGCCAGCAGTGGGGCCACAGATACGCAGTATTTT. Variable domain in full (rest from reference TRBV2 and TRBJ2-3): EPEVTQTPSHQVTQMGQEVILRCVPISNHLYFYWYRQILGQKVEFLVSFYNNEISEKSEIFDDQFSVERPDGSNFTLKIRSTKLEDSAMYFCASSGATDTQYFGPGTRLTVL.

The J gene is TRBJ1-4, the V gene TRBV7-2, with a tentative D call TRBD1 (5 bases). The V gene's germline CDR1 is SGHTA and CDR2 FQGNSA. V was shortened by 5 bases and J by 6 bases, with 13 bases between the two germline ends. The CDR3 covers 14 residues. The CDR3: CASSRQRRDEKLFF. The CDR3 nucleotides are TGTGCCAGCAGCAGACAGCGAAGGGATGAAAAACTGTTTTTT.

The chain is built from TRBV29-1 and TRBJ2-5; possible D gene TRBD1, 8 bases. Trimming took 2 bases from V and 5 from J, leaving 12 bases between them. Per germline, CDR1 SQVTM and CDR2 ANQGSEA. The CDR3 is 13 residues long. CDR3 residues: CSVELQGGETQYF. The CDR3 DNA is TGCAGCGTTGAATTACAGGGGGGGGAGACCCAGTACTTC.

The table lists this clone with a count of one. The rearrangement uses TRBV18 and TRBJ2-5; D is possibly TRBD1 (5 bases). CDR3 length equals 15 residues. Trimming stripped 1 base from V and 1 base from J, with 10 bases between. From germline, CDR1 is KGHSH and CDR2 LQKENI. The CDR3 region has the DNA TGTGCCAGCTCACCACGTTTTGACAGCCAAGAGACCCAGTACTTC. Translation: CASSPRFDSQETQYF. Using reference TRBV18 and TRBJ2-5 for the parts outside the CDR3, the full variable domain is NAGVMQNPRHLVRRRGQEARLRCSPMKGHSHVYWYRQLPEEGLKFMVYLQKENIIDESGMPKERFSAEFPKEGPSILRIQQVVRGDSAAYFCASSPRFDSQETQYFGPGTRLLVL.

The chain is built from TRBV9 and TRBJ1-3; possible D gene TRBD1, 6 bases. Between the trimmed V and J ends, which lost 3 bases and 0 bases, there was a span of 10 bases. Germline V gene sequence: CDR1 SGDLS, CDR2 YYNGEE. The CDR3 has 15 residues. The CDR3 sequence is CASSEGHGSGNTIYF. In DNA, the CDR3 is TGTGCCAGCAGCGAGGGACACGGCTCTGGAAACACCATATATTTT.

V is TRBV28 and J is TRBJ1-3; the D is unclear. The CDR3 is 14 amino acids. Germline CDR1 is MDHEN and CDR2 is SYDVKM. V was trimmed by 3 bases and J by 5 bases, leaving 11 bases between them. The CDR3 DNA is TGTGCCAGCAGTTTTAGTCATAAAAGAAACACCATATATTTT. It specifies CASSFSHKRNTIYF.

This sequence joins TRBV6-5 and TRBJ2-3; 8 positions match TRBD2. This CDR3 spans 14 amino acids. The junction had 11 bases not matched to a gene; V was cut back by 0 bases and J by 15 bases. Germline V lookup: CDR1 MNHEY, CDR2 SVGAGI. CDR3 nucleotide sequence: TGTGCCAGCAGTTACTCGAAAGGATCGGGACTAGTCTATTTT. Translating gives CASSYSKGSGLVYF.

The CDR3 reads CASLYSGLWIGGSGANVLTF. For the CDR3, the DNA is TGTGCCAGCCTCTATTCGGGCCTTTGGATAGGGGGCTCTGGGGCCAACGTCCTGACTTTC. The V gene is TRBV19, the J gene TRBJ2-6, with D possibly being TRBD1 (6 bases). The germline CDR1 and CDR2 sequences are LNHDA and SQIVND (reference sequence). The CDR3 consists of 20 residues. The ends were cut back, 9 bases at V and 0 bases at J, with 27 bases in the middle.

The chain has TRBV2 and TRBJ1-1; TRBD1 might be the D (6 bases). The germline V gene encodes CDR1 SNHLY and CDR2 FYNNEI. V lost 7 bases to trimming and J lost 0 bases, with 15 bases between them. The CDR3 has 15 residues. DNA of the CDR3: TGTGCCAGCACTCTGGAGACAGGAGTGAACACTGAAGCTTTCTTT. Encoded protein: CASTLETGVNTEAFF.

This sequence joins TRBV7-9 and TRBJ2-7; 7 bases fit TRBD1. CDR1 and CDR2 from the germline V gene are SEHNR and FQNEAQ (reference sequence). V lost 5 bases to trimming and J lost 2 bases; unmatched junction nucleotides: 12. CDR3 length: 16 amino acids. CDR3 nucleotide sequence: TGTGCCAGCAGCCTATCGACAGGGCGACTAACCTACGAGCAGTACTTC. It is translated as CASSLSTGRLTYEQYF.

The chain is built from TRBV4-3 and TRBJ1-4; unclear D gene. Deletions cut 0 bases from V and 7 bases from J, with 18 bases between. Germline V lookup: CDR1 LGHNA, CDR2 YSLEER. This CDR3 contains 17 residues. Here the CDR3 reads CASSQEAEPTTAEKLFF. CDR3 sequence (DNA): TGCGCCAGCAGCCAAGAGGCGGAGCCCACAACGGCTGAAAAACTGTTTTTT.

This clone has only one observation. This rearrangement joins TRBV7-6 to TRBJ1-1; D remains ambiguous. With 1 base removed from V and 1 base from J, the gap between germline ends came to 4 bases. CDR3 size: 13 residues. Germline V lookup: CDR1 SGHVS, CDR2 FNYEAQ. CDR3 sequence reads: CASSLGENTEAFF. The CDR3 region has the DNA TGTGCCAGCAGCTTAGGAGAGAACACTGAAGCTTTCTTT.

The chain carries TRBV2 and TRBJ1-6, with D possibly being TRBD1 (6 bases). The ends were cut back, 4 bases at V and 5 bases at J, with 15 bases in the middle. CDR3 size: 16 residues. Germline-derived CDR1 and CDR2 are SNHLY and FYNNEI. CDR3 coding DNA: TGTGCCAGCAGTGGCACCACAGGGAGCCATAATTCACCCCTCCACTTT. This translates into CASSGTTGSHNSPLHF.

V and J are TRBV5-1 and TRBJ1-2; D gene unclear. The CDR3 consists of 14 residues. Germline assignment: CDR1 SGHRS and CDR2 YFSETQ. Trimming stripped 0 bases from V and 2 bases from J, with 8 bases between. The CDR3 loop reads CASSLDTANYGYTF. The DNA of the CDR3 is TGCGCCAGCAGCTTGGATACAGCAAACTATGGCTACACCTTC.

This chain links TRBV19 with TRBJ1-1, with D uncertain. Per the germline V gene, CDR1 is LNHDA and CDR2 is SQIVND (reference sequence). The CDR3 totals 16 residues. V was shortened by 0 bases and J by 0 bases, with 11 bases between the two germline ends. Here the CDR3 reads CASSIDLRGLNTEAFF. CDR3 bases: TGTGCCAGTAGTATAGATCTGCGAGGGCTGAACACTGAAGCTTTCTTT.

The chain employs TRBV7-2 and TRBJ2-3, with TRBD2 matching over 8 bases. CDR1 SGHTA and CDR2 FQGNSA come from the germline V gene. The CDR3 extends over 16 amino acids. J was trimmed by 2 bases and V by 5 bases; bases with no gene match: 9. CDR3 region: CASSPRLSGVTDTQYF. As DNA, the CDR3 is TGTGCCAGCAGCCCTAGGCTTAGCGGGGTCACAGATACGCAGTATTTT. Full variable domain (rest looked up from reference TRBV7-2 and TRBJ2-3): GAGVSQSPSNKVTEKGKDVELRCDPISGHTALYWYRQSLGQGLEFLIYFQGNSAPDKSGLPSDRFSAERTGGSVSTLTIQRTQQEDSAVYLCASSPRLSGVTDTQYFGPGTRLTVL.